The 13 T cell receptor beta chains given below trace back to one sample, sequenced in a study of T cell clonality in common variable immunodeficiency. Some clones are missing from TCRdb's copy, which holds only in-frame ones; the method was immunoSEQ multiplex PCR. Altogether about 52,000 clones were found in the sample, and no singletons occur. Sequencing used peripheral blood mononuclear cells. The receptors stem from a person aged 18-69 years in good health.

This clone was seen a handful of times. CDR3 bases read: TGTGCCTGGAGTGGACAGGGAGGGGGTTCCTACGAG. Encoded protein: CAWSGQGGGSYE. The entire CDR3 reads CAWSGQGGGSYEQYF. The chain joins TRBV30 to TRBJ2-7, with D perhaps given as TRBD1 or TRBD2 (7 bases each). The read is 3 residues too short to cover the CDR3 end, so that end is filled in from the germline J gene. CDR3 size: 15 residues. The V gene's germline CDR1 is GTSNPN and CDR2 SVGIG (reference sequence). V was pared by 1 base and J by 1 base, with 14 bases between.

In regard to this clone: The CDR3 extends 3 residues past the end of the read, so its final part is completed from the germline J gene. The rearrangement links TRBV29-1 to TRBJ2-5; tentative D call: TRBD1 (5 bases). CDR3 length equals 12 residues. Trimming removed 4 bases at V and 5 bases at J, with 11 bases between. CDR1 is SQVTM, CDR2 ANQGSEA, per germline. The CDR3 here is CSVGGHAETQYF. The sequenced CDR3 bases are TGCAGCGTTGGAGGACACGCGGAGACC.

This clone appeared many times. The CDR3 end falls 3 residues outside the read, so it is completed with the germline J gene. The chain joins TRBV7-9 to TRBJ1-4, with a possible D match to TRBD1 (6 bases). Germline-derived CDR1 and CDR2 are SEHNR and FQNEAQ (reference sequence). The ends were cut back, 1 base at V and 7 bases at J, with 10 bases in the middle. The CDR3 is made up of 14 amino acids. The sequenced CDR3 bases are TGTGCCAGCAGCTTAGACAGGGAGGGTGAAAAA. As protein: CASSLDREGEK. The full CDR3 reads CASSLDREGEKLFF.

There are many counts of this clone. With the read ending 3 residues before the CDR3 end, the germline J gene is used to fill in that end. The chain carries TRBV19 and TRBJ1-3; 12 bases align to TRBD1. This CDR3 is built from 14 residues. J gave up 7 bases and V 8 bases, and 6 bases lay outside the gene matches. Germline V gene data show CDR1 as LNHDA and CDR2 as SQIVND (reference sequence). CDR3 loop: CASRPGQGANTIYF. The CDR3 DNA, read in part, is TGTGCCAGTCGGCCGGGACAGGGGGCGAACACC.

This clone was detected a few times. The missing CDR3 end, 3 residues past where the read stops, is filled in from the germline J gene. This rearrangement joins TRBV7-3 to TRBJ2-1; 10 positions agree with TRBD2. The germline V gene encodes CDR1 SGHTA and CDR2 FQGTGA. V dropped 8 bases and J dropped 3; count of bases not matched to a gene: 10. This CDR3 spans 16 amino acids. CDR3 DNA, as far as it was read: TGTGCCAGCGGGCTTGGAAGCGGGGGGGTCTACAATGAG. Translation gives CASGLGSGGVYNE. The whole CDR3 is CASGLGSGGVYNEQFF.

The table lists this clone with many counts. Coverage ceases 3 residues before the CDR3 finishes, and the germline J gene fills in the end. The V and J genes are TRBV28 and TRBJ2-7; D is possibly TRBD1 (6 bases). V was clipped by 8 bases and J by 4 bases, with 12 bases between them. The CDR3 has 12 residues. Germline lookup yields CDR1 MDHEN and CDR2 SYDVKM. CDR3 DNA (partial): TGTGCCAGCTCCACAGGGACGTACGAG. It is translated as CASSTGTYE. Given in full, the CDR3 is CASSTGTYEQYF.

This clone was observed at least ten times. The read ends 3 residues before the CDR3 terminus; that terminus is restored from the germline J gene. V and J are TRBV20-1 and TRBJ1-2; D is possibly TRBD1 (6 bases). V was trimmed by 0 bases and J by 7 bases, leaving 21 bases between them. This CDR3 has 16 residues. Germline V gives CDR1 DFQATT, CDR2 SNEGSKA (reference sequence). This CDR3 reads CSARDLFWGGAGGYTF. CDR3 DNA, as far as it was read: TGCAGTGCTAGAGACCTTTTCTGGGGGGGGGCCGGTGGC.

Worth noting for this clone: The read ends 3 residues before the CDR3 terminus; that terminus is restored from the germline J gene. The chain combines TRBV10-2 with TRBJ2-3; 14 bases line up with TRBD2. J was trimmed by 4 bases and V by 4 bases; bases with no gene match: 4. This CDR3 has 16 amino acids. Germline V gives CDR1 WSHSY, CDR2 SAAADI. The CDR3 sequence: CASSVGTSGGSDTQYF. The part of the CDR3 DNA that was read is TGCGCCAGCAGTGTCGGGACTAGCGGGGGCTCAGATACG.

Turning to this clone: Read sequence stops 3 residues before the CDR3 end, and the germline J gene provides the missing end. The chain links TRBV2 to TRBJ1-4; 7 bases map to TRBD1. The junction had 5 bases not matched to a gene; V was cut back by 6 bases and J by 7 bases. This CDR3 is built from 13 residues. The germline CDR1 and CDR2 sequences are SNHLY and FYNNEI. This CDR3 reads CASRTGVGEKLFF. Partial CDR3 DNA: TGTGCCAGCAGAACAGGGGTCGGTGAAAAA.

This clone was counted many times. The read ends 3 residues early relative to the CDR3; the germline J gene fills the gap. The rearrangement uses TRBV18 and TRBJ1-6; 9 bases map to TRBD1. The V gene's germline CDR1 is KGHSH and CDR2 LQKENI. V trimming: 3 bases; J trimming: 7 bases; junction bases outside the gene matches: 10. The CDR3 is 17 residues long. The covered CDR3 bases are TGTGCCAGCTCACCTCTTTTGGGACAGGGTACCAATTCACCC. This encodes CASSPLLGQGTNSP. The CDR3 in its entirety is CASSPLLGQGTNSPLHF.

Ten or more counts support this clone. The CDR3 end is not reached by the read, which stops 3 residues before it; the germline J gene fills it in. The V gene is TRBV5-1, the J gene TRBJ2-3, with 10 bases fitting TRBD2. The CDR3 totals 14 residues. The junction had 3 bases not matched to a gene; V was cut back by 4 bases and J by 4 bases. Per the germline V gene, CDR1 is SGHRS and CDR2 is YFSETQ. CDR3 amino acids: CASSPSGSPDTQYF. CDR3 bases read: TGCGCCAGCAGCCCTAGCGGGAGCCCAGATACG.

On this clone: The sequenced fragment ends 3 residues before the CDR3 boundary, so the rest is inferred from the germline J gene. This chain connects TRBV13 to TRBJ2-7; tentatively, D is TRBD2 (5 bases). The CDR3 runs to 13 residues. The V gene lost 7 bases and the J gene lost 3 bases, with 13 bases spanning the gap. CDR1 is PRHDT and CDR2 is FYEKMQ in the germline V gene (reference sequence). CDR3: CASTGLGGYEQYF. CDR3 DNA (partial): TGTGCCAGCACCGGACTGGGCGGCTACGAG.

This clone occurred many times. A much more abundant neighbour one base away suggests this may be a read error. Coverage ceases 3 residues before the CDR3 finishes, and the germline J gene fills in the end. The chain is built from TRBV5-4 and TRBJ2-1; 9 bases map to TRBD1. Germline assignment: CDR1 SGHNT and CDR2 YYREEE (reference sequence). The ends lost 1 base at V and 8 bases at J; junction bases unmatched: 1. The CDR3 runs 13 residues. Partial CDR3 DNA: TGTGCCAGCAGCTTGACAGGGGGCGATGAG. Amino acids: CASSLTGGDE. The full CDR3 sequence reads CASSLTGGDEQFF.